The 28 T cell receptor beta chains listed next were all sequenced from one sample in a study of radiotherapy plus CTLA-4 blockade in lung cancer. Profiled with immunoSEQ multiplex PCR; TCRdb holds only in-frame clones, not every one. The sample contains 45,000 or so clones, 73% of which appear only once. The sequencing here drew on peripheral blood, taken from a patient treated with radiotherapy plus ipilimumab. The origin of the receptors is a human donor with non-small cell lung cancer who had a complete response to radiotherapy plus ipilimumab.

This clone was seen a handful of times. The chain combines TRBV28 with TRBJ2-7, with 8 bases fitting TRBD1. V lost 5 bases to trimming and J lost 3 bases; unmatched junction nucleotides: 9. Germline assignment: CDR1 MDHEN and CDR2 SYDVKM. The CDR3 length is 15 residues. CDR3 DNA: TGTGCCAGCAGTCCCGCCGGGACAGGTAGCTACGAGCAGTACTTC. As protein: CASSPAGTGSYEQYF.

CDR3 nucleotides: TGTGCCAGCCAGCCAGGGCTCGACGAAAAACTGTTTTTT. This gives the protein CASQPGLDEKLFF. The V call is TRBV18, the J call TRBJ1-4; a weak D match, TRBD1 (5 bases). This CDR3 has 13 residues. Germline CDR1 reads KGHSH; CDR2 reads LQKENI. The V end was cut by 8 bases, the J end by 8 bases, with 15 bases between.

This clone occurred once. The chain carries TRBV30 and TRBJ2-7, with D unresolved. V lost 2 bases and J lost 7, with 12 bases in between. The length of the CDR3 is 12 residues. In germline, CDR1 is GTSNPN, CDR2 SVGIG (reference sequence). CDR3: CAWSPVAGEQYF. In DNA, the CDR3 is TGTGCCTGGAGTCCGGTAGCTGGGGAGCAGTACTTC.

This clone was counted between two and nine times. The rearrangement links TRBV6-5 to TRBJ2-5; 9 nucleotides agree with TRBD1. The germline V gene has CDR1 MNHEY and CDR2 SVGAGI. The length of the CDR3 is 15 residues. Germline trimming cut 4 bases from V and 2 bases from J; bases unmatched to any gene: 5. The CDR3 DNA reads as TGTGCCAGCAGTTTAGGGACAGGGAGACAAGAGACCCAGTACTTC. Protein: CASSLGTGRQETQYF.

The rearrangement links TRBV6-6 to TRBJ2-1; D might be TRBD2 (6 bases). Trimming stripped 2 bases from V and 2 bases from J, with 13 bases between. The CDR3 extends over 16 amino acids. CDR1 and CDR2 (germline): MNHNY, SVGAGI (reference sequence). This CDR3 is CASSYVAGRPYNEQFF. CDR3 nucleotides: TGTGCCAGCAGTTACGTCGCCGGGAGACCCTACAATGAGCAGTTCTTC.

This sequence joins TRBV6-1 and TRBJ2-1; TRBD2 matches at 8 bases. This CDR3 spans 16 amino acids. Losses at the gene ends were 2 bases for V and 5 bases for J; bases not matched to a gene: 8. Germline V gene data show CDR1 as MNHNS and CDR2 as SASEGT. In DNA, the CDR3 is TGTGCCAGCAGTGAACTTAGGCGGGGGGCTAACAATGAGCAGTTCTTC. Encoded protein: CASSELRRGANNEQFF.

Here the CDR3 reads CASSLSFQGTEAFF. CDR3 nucleotides: TGCGCCAGCAGCTTGAGTTTTCAGGGCACTGAAGCTTTCTTT. The chain employs TRBV5-1 and TRBJ1-1; maybe TRBD1 (5 bases). Deletions cut 1 base from V and 4 bases from J, with 11 bases between. The CDR3 is 14 amino acids. Germline CDR1 and CDR2: SGHRS and YFSETQ.

By proportion, this clone is medium-sized. The chain is built from TRBV21-1 and TRBJ2-7; the D call of TRBD1 is as the table states it, not checked on the DNA. TRBV21-1 is a pseudogene segment. This CDR3 is built from 16 residues. Here the CDR3 reads CASLRSGRDNLYEQYF. CDR3 nucleotides: TGTGCCAGCTTACGAAGTGGCCGGGACAACCTCTACGAGCAGTACTTC.

The sample holds a few counts of this clone. The chain carries TRBV10-3 and TRBJ1-1; 8 positions agree with TRBD1. This CDR3 is 14 amino acids long. With V trimmed by 6 bases and J by 3 bases, 6 bases remained unmatched. Germline CDR1 ENHRY, CDR2 SYGVKD. CDR3 amino acids: CAIRETGGDTEAFF. CDR3 DNA sequence: TGTGCCATCAGGGAAACAGGGGGGGACACTGAAGCTTTCTTT.

J is TRBJ2-1 and V is TRBV27; a weak D match, TRBD1 (6 bases). The CDR3 totals 14 residues. CDR1 is MNHEY and CDR2 is SMNVEV in the germline V gene (reference sequence). Trimming took 4 bases from V and 4 from J, leaving 11 bases between them. The CDR3 nucleotides are TGTGCCAGCAGTTCCGGACAGAGGTACAATGAGCAGTTCTTC. Protein: CASSSGQRYNEQFF.

This clone was observed a few times. The chain combines TRBV30 with TRBJ2-6, with D uncertain. Germline V gives CDR1 GTSNPN, CDR2 SVGIG (reference sequence). V dropped 2 bases and J dropped 0 bases, with 5 bases sitting between them. This CDR3 spans 14 amino acids. The CDR3 region is CAWSPRSGANVLTF. CDR3 DNA sequence: TGTGCCTGGAGTCCCCGCTCTGGGGCCAACGTCCTGACTTTC.

The chain is built from TRBV6-6 and TRBJ2-1; the match to TRBD2 covers 11 bases. There are 15 residues in the CDR3. Germline values: CDR1 MNHNY, CDR2 SVGAGI (reference sequence). V was pared by 4 bases and J by 9 bases, with 8 bases of the junction left unmatched. Written as DNA, the CDR3 is TGTGCCAGCAGTTGGGGGACTAGCGGTAGTATTGAGCAGTTCTTC. Protein sequence: CASSWGTSGSIEQFF.

This chain links TRBV7-2 with TRBJ2-2; TRBD1 might be the D (7 bases). Germline V gene lookup returns CDR1 SGHTA and CDR2 FQGNSA. Trimming left V 5 bases short and J 6 bases short, with 16 bases between. There are 15 residues in the CDR3. This chain's CDR3 is CASSRWTGGPGELFF. Written as DNA, the CDR3 is TGTGCCAGCAGCCGTTGGACAGGAGGGCCCGGGGAGCTGTTTTTT. The full variable domain, rest sourced from reference TRBV7-2 and TRBJ2-2, is GAGVSQSPSNKVTEKGKDVELRCDPISGHTALYWYRQSLGQGLEFLIYFQGNSAPDKSGLPSDRFSAERTGGSVSTLTIQRTQQEDSAVYLCASSRWTGGPGELFFGEGSRLTVL.

This clone was detected only a few times. The CDR3 DNA reads as TGCAGCGTTGAAGATCTACAGGCGAAGAACTATGGCTACACCTTC. This translates into CSVEDLQAKNYGYTF. The chain combines TRBV29-1 with TRBJ1-2, with D perhaps matching TRBD1 (5 bases). Germline V lookup: CDR1 SQVTM, CDR2 ANQGSEA. CDR3 size: 15 residues. The V and J ends lost 0 bases and 2 bases respectively, with 13 bases between them.

V is TRBV19 and J is TRBJ1-4; TRBD1 matches 9 bases. With 4 bases clipped from V and 7 bases from J, the junction kept 7 bases outside the gene matches. CDR1 LNHDA and CDR2 SQIVND come from the germline V gene (reference sequence). This CDR3 contains 15 residues. This CDR3 is CASSTTGTGSEKLFF. In nucleotides, the CDR3 is TGTGCCAGTAGTACCACCGGGACAGGGTCTGAAAAACTGTTTTTT.

The chain carries TRBV30 and TRBJ2-7; 11 nucleotides align to TRBD1. With 3 bases clipped from V and 4 bases from J, the junction kept 8 bases outside the gene matches. The CDR3 consists of 15 residues. The germline V gene has CDR1 GTSNPN and CDR2 SVGIG (reference sequence). In nucleotides, the CDR3 is TGTGCCTGGAGCTCTTGGGACAGGGGGTTGTACGAGCAGTACTTC. Residues: CAWSSWDRGLYEQYF.

The chain couples TRBV7-9 to TRBJ2-1; unclear D gene. V was pared by 5 bases and J by 5 bases, with 4 bases between. Looked up from germline, CDR1 is SEHNR and CDR2 is FQNEAQ (reference sequence). The CDR3 consists of 11 residues. CDR3 protein: CASSLHNEQFF. In nucleotides, the CDR3 is TGTGCCAGCAGCCTACACAATGAGCAGTTCTTC.

The CDR3, as DNA: TGTGCCAGCAGTTACAAGACAGGTCTAGCTAACTATGGCTACACCTTC. This encodes CASSYKTGLANYGYTF. The chain combines TRBV6-5 with TRBJ1-2; D is possibly TRBD1 (6 bases). The CDR3 is made up of 16 amino acids. Trimming pared 2 bases from V and 0 bases from J, leaving 13 bases between. In germline, CDR1 is MNHEY, CDR2 SVGAGI.

The V gene is TRBV27, the J gene TRBJ2-1, with D perhaps TRBD2 (6 bases). V lost 3 bases, J lost 8 bases, and 17 bases lay in between. This CDR3 has 15 amino acids. Germline CDR1 and CDR2: MNHEY and SMNVEV (reference sequence). In DNA form, the CDR3 reads TGTGCCAGCAGTTTCTGGCGGGGCAATTACTATGAGCAGTTCTTC. Amino acid sequence: CASSFWRGNYYEQFF.

The chain recombines TRBV28 with TRBJ2-1, with 7 bases identical to TRBD2. Germline CDR1 is MDHEN and CDR2 is SYDVKM. The CDR3 is 15 amino acids. J lost 7 bases, V lost 1 base, and 7 bases had no gene match. CDR3 loop: CASSLSGSGTNEQFF. The CDR3 DNA is TGTGCCAGCAGTTTATCGGGGAGCGGGACGAATGAGCAGTTCTTC.

This chain joins TRBV28 and TRBJ2-5; D is possibly TRBD2 (5 bases). Trimming shortened V by 0 bases and J by 11 bases, and 13 bases separated the two germline ends. The CDR3 sequence is 13 residues long. Per germline, CDR1 MDHEN and CDR2 SYDVKM. This chain's CDR3 is CASSLWVGSEQYF. DNA of the CDR3: TGTGCCAGCAGTTTATGGGTGGGGAGTGAGCAGTACTTC.

The rearrangement uses TRBV10-3 and TRBJ2-7; no clear D. The CDR3 has 11 residues. Germline V gene lookup returns CDR1 ENHRY and CDR2 SYGVKD. Trimming removed 2 bases from V and 6 bases from J, with 5 bases in between. The CDR3 DNA reads as TGTGCCATCAGTGAGCGTAGCGAGCAGTACTTC. It encodes CAISERSEQYF.

The chain has TRBV27 and TRBJ1-1, with 7 bases identical to TRBD1. With V trimmed by 10 bases and J by 0 bases, 5 bases remained unmatched. This CDR3 contains 13 residues. The germline V gene has CDR1 MNHEY and CDR2 SMNVEV (reference sequence). In DNA form, the CDR3 reads TGTGCCACCATGGGACAGTTGAACACTGAAGCTTTCTTT. The encoded protein is CATMGQLNTEAFF.

CDR3 nucleotide sequence: TGCGCCAGCAGCGAGGTAGCGGGTAGCTCCTACAATGAGCAGTTCTTC. Its protein is CASSEVAGSSYNEQFF. This rearrangement joins TRBV5-1 to TRBJ2-1, with 7 nucleotides matching TRBD2. The CDR3 consists of 16 residues. The germline V gene encodes CDR1 SGHRS and CDR2 YFSETQ. The junction had 7 bases not matched to a gene; V was cut back by 4 bases and J by 0 bases.

The V gene is TRBV30, the J gene TRBJ1-6; D perhaps matches TRBD1 (5 bases). This CDR3 has 14 amino acids. Germline loops: CDR1 GTSNPN, CDR2 SVGIG (reference sequence). V was trimmed by 3 bases and J by 7 bases, leaving 13 bases between them. The CDR3 coding sequence is TGTGCCTGGAGCCCGACAGCGGGGAATTCACCCCTCCACTTT. As protein: CAWSPTAGNSPLHF.

The chain links TRBV7-9 to TRBJ2-7; 10 nucleotides agree with TRBD2. This CDR3 is built from 16 residues. Germline loops: CDR1 SEHNR, CDR2 FQNEAQ (reference sequence). The ends lost 5 bases at V and 3 bases at J; junction bases unmatched: 10. This chain's CDR3 is CASSPAGTSDIYEQYF. The CDR3 DNA reads TGTGCCAGCAGCCCGGCCGGGACTAGCGATATCTACGAGCAGTACTTC.

This chain uses TRBV7-9 with TRBJ1-1; TRBD1 aligns across 8 bases. Germline V gene sequence: CDR1 SEHNR, CDR2 FQNEAQ (reference sequence). Trimming removed 6 bases from V and 8 bases from J; junction bases left unmatched: 11. The CDR3 is 14 residues long. The CDR3 here is CASSTQGVSPEAFF. The CDR3 DNA sequence: TGTGCCAGCAGTACACAGGGGGTGTCACCAGAAGCTTTCTTT.

The chain employs TRBV28 and TRBJ2-7, with 10 bases identical to TRBD1. V lost 6 bases, J lost 6 bases, and 5 bases stayed unmatched. Germline V gene lookup returns CDR1 MDHEN and CDR2 SYDVKM. The CDR3 sequence is 13 residues long. The CDR3 region has the DNA TGTGCCAGCAGCGGGACAGGGGTTAGCGAGCAGTACTTC. Protein sequence: CASSGTGVSEQYF.